This T cell receptor beta chain stems from a study of CD8 T cells in Susac syndrome. There are 16 residues in the CDR3. V was pared by 7 bases and J by 4 bases, with 19 bases between. Germline lookup yields CDR1 KGHDR and CDR2 SFDVKD. Purification of the CD8+ and CD4+ T cells relied on negative isolation, and TEMRA cells underwent FACS enrichment. Random hexamers were used to reverse transcribe the RNA input (about 0.5 to 1 ug). With immunoSEQ multiplex PCR, TCR beta CDR3 was amplified across 54 Vbeta and 13 Jbeta. TCRdb ran MiXCR on the immunoSEQ multiplex PCR reads and lists one entry per CDR3 protein. The repertoire holds around 130,000 distinct CDR3 sequences, with around 80% as singletons.

The chain has TRBV24-1 and TRBJ2-1; TRBD1 is a possible D gene (7 bases). This clonotype was sampled from a human donor with multiple sclerosis. Material for sequencing was CD8+ T cells from PBMCs. CDR3 bases: TGTGCCACCAGAGGGGGGACAGACGAACGATACAATGAGCAGTTCTTC. This codes for CATRGGTDERYNEQFF.